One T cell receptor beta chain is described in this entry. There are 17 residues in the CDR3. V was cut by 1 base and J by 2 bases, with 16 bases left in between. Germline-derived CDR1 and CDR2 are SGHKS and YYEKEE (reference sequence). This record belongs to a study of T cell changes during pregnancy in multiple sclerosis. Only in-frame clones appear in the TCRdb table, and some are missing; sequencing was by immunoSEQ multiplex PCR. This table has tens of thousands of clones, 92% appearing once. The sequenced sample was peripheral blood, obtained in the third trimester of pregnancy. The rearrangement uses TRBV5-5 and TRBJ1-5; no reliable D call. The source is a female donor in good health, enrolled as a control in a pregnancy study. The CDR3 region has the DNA TGTGCCAGCAGCTTGTGGCCGCCGATTTTCGGCAATCAGCCCCAGCATTTT. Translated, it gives CASSLWPPIFGNQPQHF.